Detailed here is one TCR beta chain. The length of the CDR3 is 15 residues. Germline CDR1 is GTSNPN and CDR2 is SVGIG (reference sequence). V trimming: 4 bases; J trimming: 6 bases; junction bases outside the gene matches: 9. The sample comes from a study of T cell responses to AZD1222 COVID-19 vaccine. The data were produced by immunoSEQ multiplex PCR, yet TCRdb's version contains in-frame clones alone and is incomplete. The data hold about 120,000 clones, with approximately 88% observed a single time. This sequence originates from an adult in good health. The input for sequencing was peripheral blood, taken on day 0 of AZD1222 vaccination. The genes are TRBV30 and TRBJ1-6, with TRBD1 identical over 7 bases. The CDR3 DNA sequence: TGTGCCTGGAACACCCCGGGACAGCGTAATTCACCCCTCCACTTT. Amino acids: CAWNTPGQRNSPLHF.